The 5 T cell receptor beta chains presented below share a single source sample, sequenced in a study of T-cell memory formation after mild COVID-19. One entry per CDR3 protein results from TCRdb running MiXCR on the 5' RACE reads. The top ten hold about 22% of the sample, which has approximately 390,000 distinct CDR3 sequences, roughly 15% seen once. The sequenced material came from PBMCs or a T cell subset sorted from them (not recorded which). Every receptor here comes from a young man who had mild COVID-19 (a few samples of this study predate the infection). Cell type and time point are not known.

This clonotype was detected only a few times. The gene calls are TRBV24-1 and TRBJ2-5; D is perhaps TRBD1 or TRBD2 (6 bases each). Germline CDR1 and CDR2: KGHDR and SFDVKD. The CDR3 extends over 14 amino acids. Trimming removed 9 bases from V and 1 base from J, with 14 bases in between. CDR3 in amino acids: CATGAEGGQETQYF. The CDR3 DNA reads TGTGCCACCGGGGCGGAGGGGGGCCAAGAGACCCAGTACTTC.

This clonotype appeared many times. V usage is TRBV7-9 and J usage is TRBJ2-2; TRBD1 might be the D (5 bases). This CDR3 region has 12 residues. V lost 5 bases to trimming and J lost 7 bases, with 8 bases between them. Germline-derived CDR1 and CDR2 are SEHNR and FQNEAQ (reference sequence). CDR3 region: CASSPQGGELFF. The CDR3 DNA reads as TGTGCCAGCAGCCCCCAGGGCGGGGAGCTGTTTTTT.

This clonotype turned up a few times. The chain links TRBV5-1 to TRBJ1-2; maybe TRBD1 (5 bases). CDR3 length: 14 amino acids. Germline V gives CDR1 SGHRS, CDR2 YFSETQ. Trimming removed 1 base from V and 7 bases from J, with 14 bases in between. CDR3 amino acids: CASSLSMGVPGYTF. DNA of the CDR3: TGCGCCAGCAGCTTGTCGATGGGGGTGCCTGGCTACACCTTC. The full variable domain, with the rest looked up from reference TRBV5-1 and TRBJ1-2, is KAGVTQTPRYLIKTRGQQVTLSCSPISGHRSVSWYQQTPGQGLQFLFEYFSETQRNKGNFPGRFSGRQFSNSRSEMNVSTLELGDSALYLCASSLSMGVPGYTFGSGTRLTVV.

V gene TRBV5-1 combines with J gene TRBJ2-7, with TRBD1 identical over 12 bases. This CDR3 spans 14 amino acids. Germline lookup yields CDR1 SGHRS and CDR2 YFSETQ. V was pared by 4 bases and J by 6 bases, with 5 bases of the junction left unmatched. This chain's CDR3 is CASSGGQGAAEQYF. For the CDR3, the DNA is TGCGCCAGCAGCGGGGGACAGGGGGCGGCCGAGCAGTACTTC.

This clonotype showed up many times. This chain joins TRBV18 and TRBJ1-2; no clear D. CDR3 size: 13 residues. Germline-derived CDR1 and CDR2 are KGHSH and LQKENI. Trimming cost V 2 bases and J 7 bases, with 11 bases left between them. The CDR3 DNA follows: TGTGCCAGCTCACCAGGGAGGTTAAGTGGCTACACCTTC. Translation: CASSPGRLSGYTF.